The entry below describes one T cell receptor (beta chain). Its antigen specificity is not known. The record has no base qualities; no much larger clone is one base away. The data stem from a study of cytotoxic CD8 clonotypes in ibrutinib-treated CLL (dated by TCRdb to 2020 to 2022). Regarding the complete study: In this cohort, over 14 patients were treatment-naive and about a dozen were relapsed/refractory, while roughly 18 had unmutated IGHV. Response samples were taken after a median of approximately eleven months on treatment, ranging from about 6 to 40 months. Cryopreserved peripheral blood mononuclear cells were collected before treatment, at response, and at either disease progression or sustained remission. Every remission and progressive disease sample was obtained while ibrutinib was still being received by the patients. An average of around 250,000 productive templates and 94,082 productive rearrangements was obtained per sample. Of the 70 to 90 people in the trial, roughly 27 had longitudinal samples available. Partial responses were observed in about 25 patients and complete responses in 2; after a median follow-up of 68 months, remission was maintained in about 15 patients and progression was observed in approximately 12. The investigation overall reported the following: Clonality increased at ibrutinib response, stayed stable in sustained remission, and fell back toward baseline at progression. Public clonotypes were found to be uncommon and were observed to contract or remain stable during treatment; the increase in clonality was shown to reflect expansion of private clonotypes at ibrutinib response. Sustained-remission and progressing patients did not have matched sampling times, and lymph node repertoires were not examined. Baseline clonality was found to be higher than that of age-matched healthy donors and was strongly correlated with circulating CD8+ T-cell counts.

The goal of deep resolution MiSeq sequencing was a depth between 1 in 1 million and 1 in 200,000 T cells, and coverage averaged 10x per clonotype. The immunoSEQ hsTCRB Kit was used to generate the TCR beta libraries. In the authors' own workflow: ImmunoSEQ Data Assistant and ImmunoSEQ Analyzer were used for data analysis, and V, D and J genes were assigned according to IMGT definitions. Clonality, which ranges from 0 to 1, was calculated by subtracting the normalized Shannon entropy of productive rearrangement frequencies from one. Only overrepresented clonotypes making up at least 0.05% of each patient's repertoire were included in the public clonotype analysis. Repertoires from thirteen age-matched healthy donors in immuneACCESS were used as clonality controls. TCRdb's version of the immuneACCESS table is confined to in-frame rearrangements and falls short of the full clone set. An unresolved V gene accounts for under half of the shortfall where checked; the remainder is of unknown origin. The V and J calls and clone size were taken over from that table, and D and trimming were inferred from the DNA. The sample table contains under 200,000 clones; only one count was recorded for 81% of them. Roughly 2% of the sample is taken by the ten largest.

Interpreted using the paper, the time point label stands for: about a year on ibrutinib. For TCR beta library preparation, about 2.2 micrograms of genomic DNA was extracted from cryopreserved PBMCs. Longitudinal blood samples from CLL patients on ibrutinib monotherapy were analyzed using high-throughput TCR beta sequencing. The patients took part in an open-label, single-center phase 2 trial of ibrutinib monotherapy. The TCR comes from a human donor with chronic lymphocytic leukemia. The source material was PBMCs, sampled after 12 months of ibrutinib treatment.

The nucleotide sequence is TGTGCCAGCAGTTCCCTAGCGGGGGAGGGGGAGACCCAGTACTTC. It is translated as CASSSLAGEGETQYF. The sequence is built from TRBV27 and TRBJ2-5, with 10 middle bases fitting TRBD2. V is pruned by 4 bases and J by 5 bases, leaving 7 bases of the junction without a gene match. Sequences MNHEY (CDR1) and SMNVEV (CDR2) are obtained from the germline V gene (reference sequence). The CDR3, from cysteine to phenylalanine, totals 15 residues. The kept DNA is CDR3 alone, 45 bases in frame from the first base.